This T cell receptor (beta chain) was retrieved from a study of neurological immune-mediated disorders. TCRdb called the 5' RACE reads again in MiXCR, with one record for every CDR3 protein. Here the sample spans 87,000 or so distinct CDR3 sequences, roughly 3.5% being singletons. The length of the CDR3 is 14 residues. Germline CDR1 reads SGHVS; CDR2 reads FNYEAQ. The germline V and J ends were trimmed by 1 base and 0 bases, with 6 bases remaining between them. Points from the study as a whole: A possible signature was seen in one related-CDR3 cluster, into which phylogenetic grouping placed the repertoires of 18 of 34 multiple sclerosis patients.

This clonotype was detected ten times or more. The antigen is not known. Sequenced material: PBMCs. This chain connects TRBV7-6 to TRBJ2-5; weak D call: TRBD1 (5 bases). This receptor was taken from a woman under 30 with multiple sclerosis. In nucleotides, the CDR3 is TGTGCCAGCAGCTTAGAGGGGAACCAAGAGACCCAGTACTTC. Amino acid sequence: CASSLEGNQETQYF.